This T cell receptor beta chain was recorded in a study of Graves' ophthalmopathy and Graves' hyperthyroidism. Remarks on this clonotype: With a much larger clone just one base away, this may be a read error. Without the conserved terminal phenylalanine or tryptophan, this CDR3 likely stems from a read error.

V dropped 3 bases and J dropped 6 bases, with 12 bases sitting between them. The CDR3 runs 13 residues. Germline CDR1 reads SGHKS; CDR2 reads YYEKEE (reference sequence). Beta-chain TCR CDR3 regions were amplified from RNA transcripts. Investigators did first-round RT-PCR with HTBI primers, then second-round multiplex PCR. TCRdb re-derived calls from the multiplex PCR reads in MiXCR, one entry per CDR3 protein. The sample lists about 590,000 distinct CDR3 sequences, about 40% occurring once. V usage is TRBV5-5 and J usage is TRBJ1-2, with TRBD1 as a possible D gene (5 bases). This sequence originates from an adult man with Graves' hyperthyroidism. Sequencing used peripheral blood or thyroid tissue (not recorded which). The DNA of the CDR3 is TGTGCCAGCAGCTCCGCAGGGTGGAATGGCTACACCCTC. This translates into CASSSAGWNGYTL.